This T cell receptor beta chain was sequenced during a study of cytomegalovirus exposure and HLA in healthy donors (dated by TCRdb to the late 2010s). A note on the overall study: According to an earlier analysis of around 600 of the donors, some 180 million T cells yielded over 90 million unique TCR beta sequences and roughly 280 Gb of sequence data. An early release that covered 500 to 800 HLA-typed donors contained about 300 gigabases of sequencing data and around 85 million unique TCR sequences. Of the 350 to 450 genotyped donors, 65% to 90% fell in the genetic ancestry cluster associated with self-reported Caucasian donors. The aim of the study was to test whether cataloging public T cell receptors could identify signatures of past pathogen exposure. The study used immunosequencing to profile the T cell repertoires of 666 subjects and linked those repertoires to cytomegalovirus serostatus. A separate validation cohort of over a hundred different subjects was used in addition to the 666-subject first cohort. High-throughput TCR immunosequencing, statistical association of individual TCRs with disease status, and machine learning were combined to predict cytomegalovirus infection status. To study patterns of TCR occurrence, a later analysis re-analyzed previously published TCR beta repertoires from around 700 donors and added high-resolution HLA genotyping. In the later analysis, no new phenotypic data were used to find candidate immune exposures; instead, reliance was placed on TCR beta sequences and their occurrence across donors. To decide whether each TCR beta V gene segment behaved as functional or pseudogenic, an earlier analysis of some 570 of the donors relied on high-throughput TCR beta sequencing. Alongside the repertoire data, information on donor age, sex, ethnicity and CMV serostatus was compiled. In a later genetic analysis, genome-wide SNP genotypes for about 55% of the 666 donors were used, and that subset was treated as a discovery cohort. Every discovery cohort repertoire had been produced on one sequencing platform. HLA typing covered class I and class II loci at four-digit resolution. The number of typed donors differed by locus: 629-630 for A, B, C, DRB1 and DQB1; 500 to 550 for DQA1; 600 to 610 for DPA1; and some 430 for DPB1. Roughly 5 DR-DQ haplotypes were treated as single units for association and clustering because of strong linkage in the cohort. On average, around 200,000 unique TCR beta nucleotide sequences were sequenced per donor among some 430 genotyped donors of the cohort, with around 19% of those sequences being non-productive.

The cohort consisted of fewer than 700 healthy bone marrow donors. All cohort members were sampled while nominally healthy, although unrecorded immune exposures were likely present. The donor was CMV seronegative and belonged to the group of over 350 seronegative cohort members. A peripheral blood sample was collected from each donor, and TCR beta sequencing was performed on peripheral blood mononuclear cells. Genomic DNA extraction from the blood cell samples was performed with the Qiagen DNeasy Blood Extraction Kit. Study-wide conclusions, independent of this receptor: Broadly in line with IMGT annotations, most TCR beta V segments showed up in productive rearrangements about 87% or about 30% of the time in an earlier analysis of approximately 640 of the donors. Immune exposure information for the cohort was limited to CMV serostatus. Across donors, most TCR sequences were observed very rarely, whereas some public TCRs were present in many individuals. Correlated functional status among segregating V segments might reflect linkage disequilibrium, but an unknown experimental factor could not be ruled out. A later analysis found that most CMV-associated TCR beta chains appeared HLA-restricted, with HLA associations seemingly driven largely by CMV exposure. A further reported finding was that TCR beta sequences accurately predicted the HLA-A and HLA-B alleles for most subjects in the first cohort. According to the authors, the approach could potentially be generalized to other disease states and immunological phenotypes. The presence/absence analyses assumed that sequencing depth was roughly uniform across donors, and that assumption may not be true. A later analysis found that TCR association rates varied across HLA loci, with DRB1 alleles showing the most associated TCRs and HLA-C alleles the fewest. In vitro tests confirmed that a few of the cytomegalovirus-associated TCR beta chains recognize cytomegalovirus antigens. The cohort was sequenced for TCR beta chains only, and without alpha or paired-chain data the features that could be detected were limited. The classifier was reported to diagnose cytomegalovirus status with high specificity and sensitivity in both the original cohort and the validation cohort. Some IMGT-functional V segments, including TRBV6-2 and TRBV6-3, could not be told apart with the 87-base-pair reads, so those segments were excluded. When HLA alleles, especially DR and DQ, strongly co-occurred, TCR associations were difficult to assign to individual alleles. Compared with the approximately 700-donor mean, donors in an Asian-associated ancestry cluster had fewer N-insertions in productive TCRs, according to a later genetic analysis. The earlier analysis of some 560 of the donors excluded about 16 rarely observed V segments, including chromosome 9 orphons, because counts were too low. A group of highly shared sequence variants was considered likely to be a technical artifact of the sequencing pipeline. A later analysis reported that several top co-occurrence clusters appeared linked to parvovirus B19, influenza, CMV and Epstein-Barr virus. V-gene and J-gene trimming of TCR beta chains was associated with a missense DCLRE1C variant in a later genetic analysis, and the association was replicated in an independent cohort. At a false discovery rate of 0.05, a later analysis linked fewer than 20,000 TCR beta sequences to specific HLA alleles. A total of some 180 TCR beta chains were listed by the study as associated with cytomegalovirus. A later analysis found that HLA-associated TCR beta chains were more clonally expanded and had lower generation probabilities than equally common non-associated chains. Because some donors lacked HLA typing at each locus, the association tests relied only on the typed subset.

The library was prepared using the immunoSEQ multiplex PCR assay. For the multiplex PCR, a mixture combining 60 forward primers for TCR Vbeta segments and 13 reverse primers for TCR Jbeta segments was used. Amplification of the CDR3 region of rearranged TCR beta genes was performed with a multiplex PCR assay on genomic DNA. On the Illumina HiSeq System, the amplified TCR beta libraries were sequenced as 87-base-pair reads. The study's processing was this. Across the 700 or so repertoires, a later analysis counted tens of millions of unique TCR beta chains, around 11 million of which were shared by at least two donors. Raw reads were error-corrected and collapsed into unique sequences by a nearest-neighbor algorithm in which closely related sequences were merged to remove PCR and sequencing errors. V, D and J gene segments were assigned by aligning CDR3 sequences to IMGT reference sequences. For a sequence to be retained, a match of at least six nucleotides to both a V gene segment and a J gene segment was required. Rearrangements were called productive when the CDR3 lacked stop codons and stayed in frame with V and J; all others were non-productive. Following IMGT convention, CDR3 was defined as the stretch from the second conserved V-encoded cysteine up to the conserved J-encoded phenylalanine. Sequences without an unambiguous match to a single V gene segment were excluded from the earlier analysis of about 640 of the donors. In an earlier analysis of about 590 of the donors, a V segment was called functional when productive rearrangements were above 56.7%, and segregating when the standard deviation between donors exceeded 5%. A statistical classification framework was built to diagnose cytomegalovirus status from the catalog of TCR beta chain sequences. In a later analysis, V and J genes were assigned by comparing TCR nucleotide sequences against IMGT/GENE-DB human TR gene sequences. The TCRdist pipeline was used in a later analysis to assign CDR3 sequences and most-parsimonious VDJ recombination scenarios. A later analysis defined each TCR beta chain by its CDR3 amino acid sequence plus V-gene family, and excluded reads lacking a unique V-gene family. A later analysis removed 550 to 700 highly shared, low-generation-probability nucleotide sequences to deal with suspected cross-contamination and a sequencing artifact. A later analysis calculated a clonal expansion index for each public chain from normalized within-repertoire ranks of inferred template counts. A later analysis computed generation probabilities with a VDJ recombination model fitted to out-of-frame rearrangements, and checked the results against IGoR. In a later analysis, TCR-TCR, TCR-HLA and TCR-CMV co-occurrence was scored with hypergeometric tests, and a repertoire-size bias correction was applied to TCR pairs. To estimate false discovery rates, a later analysis permuted the HLA or CMV assignments 20 times. In a later analysis, co-occurring TCRs were grouped using DBSCAN, and TCRdist sequence similarity was added for clustering within HLA-allele-positive subsets. Repertoires with fewer than 30,000 or more than 120,000 public chains, plus five repertoires with anomalous nucleotide sharing, were excluded from co-occurrence clustering. The table comes from immuneACCESS by way of TCRdb, which keeps in-frame sequences with V and J called. Part of the clones is missing from these tables; in studies checked, under half for an unresolved V gene and the rest for unknown reasons. That table furnishes V, J and clone size, whereas the DNA furnished D and trimming. Counted in this sample were 98,000 or so clones; 78% of them appeared once. The ten largest clones capture under 2% of the sample.

CDR1 and CDR2, looked up from the germline V gene, are LGHNA and YSLEER. Its CDR3 holds 15 amino acids, cysteine through phenylalanine. Only the CDR3 DNA stays, 45 bases, in frame from base 1. Relative to germline, V is 3 bases shorter and J is 2 bases shorter, with 13 bases between their ends. Comment on this clone: The antigen it recognizes is unknown. Base-call qualities are not available, and no considerably larger clone is one nucleotide away.

The TCR sequence derives from a woman aged 40 to 49 in good health and CMV-seronegative. The chain was built from TRBV4-3 and TRBJ2-5, and possibly TRBD2, on 5 matching bases. The sequenced material came from PBMCs. The DNA reads as follows: TGCGCCAGCAGCCAGGAGGTAGCCGGACAAGAGACCCAGTACTTC. Translation gives CASSQEVAGQETQYF.